The 10 T cell receptor beta chains reported below all come from one sample, sequenced in a study of T cell repertoires in cytomegalovirus infection. MiXCR, run by TCRdb on the reads, gives a single entry per CDR3 protein. This sample has around 900,000 distinct CDR3 sequences, with approximately 32% found just once. Antigens of these TCRs are unknown. This specimen was cultured CD8+ T cells from PBMCs, taken from culture after CMV antigen stimulation. These receptor sequences come from a human donor in good health (CMV status not recorded). Some clones in this sample may be carry-over from other donors' samples.

In this sample, this clonotype turned up many times. The chain carries TRBV12-3 or TRBV12-4 and TRBJ2-1; D gene ambiguous. V shed 3 bases and J shed 6 bases, with 9 bases lying between them. The CDR3 has 13 amino acids. The CDR3 region is CASSLSHSNEQFF. For the CDR3, the DNA is TGTGCCAGCAGTTTGAGCCACAGCAATGAGCAGTTCTTC.

This clonotype was seen more than once but under ten times. The V call is TRBV6-5, the J call TRBJ1-2, with 8 nucleotides matching TRBD1. The germline V gene encodes CDR1 MNHEY and CDR2 SVGAGI. V shed 7 bases, J shed 3 bases, and the junction held 7 bases outside the gene matches. The CDR3 covers 14 residues. CDR3 loop: CASTSTGDYYGYTF. CDR3 bases: TGTGCCAGCACTTCGACAGGGGACTACTATGGCTACACCTTC.

This chain links TRBV6-5 with TRBJ1-1; no clear D. Germline loops: CDR1 MNHEY, CDR2 SVGAGI. V was clipped by 7 bases and J by 1 base, with 10 bases between them. The CDR3 runs 13 residues. This CDR3 reads CASTLTRNTEAFF. The CDR3 region has the DNA TGTGCCAGCACTCTGACTCGGAACACTGAAGCTTTCTTT.

The chain recombines TRBV4-3 with TRBJ1-6; D possibly corresponds to TRBD1 (5 bases). The germline CDR1 and CDR2 sequences are LGHNA and YSLEER. There are 14 residues in the CDR3. The V end lost 0 bases, the J end lost 14 bases, and 14 bases lay between the germline ends. As DNA, the CDR3 is TGCGCCAGCAGCCAAGATCGGGGGGAAGTGGCCCTCCACTTT. Protein: CASSQDRGEVALHF.

The chain combines TRBV19 with TRBJ2-3; possibly TRBD2 for D (5 bases). V shed 5 bases and J shed 6 bases, with 18 bases lying between them. CDR1 is LNHDA and CDR2 is SQIVND in the germline V gene (reference sequence). The CDR3 loop spans 15 amino acids. Here the CDR3 DNA reads TGTGCCAGTAGTCCCCGGAGTCGTCCGGGGGATACGCAGTATTTT. Translating it yields CASSPRSRPGDTQYF.

This clonotype came up a few times. This rearrangement joins TRBV4-1 to TRBJ2-1; 11 positions agree with TRBD2. The CDR3 covers 20 residues. Germline V gene sequence: CDR1 MGHRA, CDR2 YSYEKL. The ends lost 1 base at V and 4 bases at J; junction bases unmatched: 15. The CDR3 here is CASSQGPSGGTVGSYNEQFF. The CDR3 bases are TGCGCCAGCAGCCAAGGTCCTAGCGGGGGGACCGTTGGGTCTTACAATGAGCAGTTCTTC.

The chain carries TRBV5-5 and TRBJ2-3; no clear D gene. The ends were cut back, 0 bases at V and 6 bases at J, with 14 bases in the middle. The CDR3 covers 15 residues. Germline-derived CDR1 and CDR2 are SGHKS and YYEKEE (reference sequence). The CDR3 loop is CASSLEGPSGDTQYF. CDR3 in DNA: TGTGCCAGCAGCTTGGAAGGTCCATCAGGTGATACGCAGTATTTT.

The chain joins TRBV29-1 to TRBJ2-1; 7 bases line up with TRBD2. This CDR3 is built from 12 residues. V dropped 7 bases and J dropped 1; count of bases not matched to a gene: 1. Germline assignment: CDR1 SQVTM and CDR2 ANQGSEA. CDR3 sequence reads: CSAAGSYNEQFF. The CDR3 nucleotides are TGCAGCGCAGCGGGGTCCTACAATGAGCAGTTCTTC.

The chain couples TRBV19 to TRBJ2-7; D is uncertain. Germline V CDR1 and CDR2: LNHDA, SQIVND (reference sequence). Trimming removed 5 bases at V and 0 bases at J, with 8 bases between. The CDR3 has 13 amino acids. CDR3 amino acids: CASSPLNSYEQYF. DNA of the CDR3: TGTGCCAGTAGTCCCCTTAACTCCTACGAGCAGTACTTC. The full variable domain, with the rest looked up from reference TRBV19 and TRBJ2-7, is DGGITQSPKYLFRKEGQNVTLSCEQNLNHDAMYWYRQDPGQGLRLIYYSQIVNDFQKGDIAEGYSVSREKKESFPLTVTSAQKNPTAFYLCASSPLNSYEQYFGPGTRLTVT.

The sample holds a few counts of this clonotype. This sequence joins TRBV12-3 or TRBV12-4 and TRBJ2-3; 7 bases fit TRBD1. After removal of 5 bases from V and 2 bases from J, the junction contained 7 bases not matched to a gene. CDR3 length: 15 residues. For the CDR3, the DNA is TGTGCCAGCAGTCGATACAGGGGTGACACAGATACGCAGTATTTT. This sequence encodes CASSRYRGDTDTQYF.